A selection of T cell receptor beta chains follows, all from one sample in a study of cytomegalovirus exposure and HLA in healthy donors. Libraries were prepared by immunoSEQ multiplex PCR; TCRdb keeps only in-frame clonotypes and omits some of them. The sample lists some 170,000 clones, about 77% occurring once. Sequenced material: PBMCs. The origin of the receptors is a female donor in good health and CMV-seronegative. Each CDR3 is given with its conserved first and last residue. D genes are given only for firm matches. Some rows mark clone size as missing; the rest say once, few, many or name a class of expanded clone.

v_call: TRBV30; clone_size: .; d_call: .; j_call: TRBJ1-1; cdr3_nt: TGTGCCTGGAGTACCCGCTGGGGCAGAGCCACTGAAGCTTTCTTT; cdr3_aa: CAWSTRWGRATEAFF
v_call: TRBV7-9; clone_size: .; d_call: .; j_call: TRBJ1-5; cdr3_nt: TGTTCCAGCAGCCCCGCCGGGGGGGAGAGTCTGCCCCAGCATTTT; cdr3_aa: CSSSPAGGESLPQHF
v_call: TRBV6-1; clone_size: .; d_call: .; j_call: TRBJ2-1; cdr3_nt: TGTGCCAGCAAAATTGGGCAGGGGGGCGATGAGCAGTTCTTC; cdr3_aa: CASKIGQGGDEQFF
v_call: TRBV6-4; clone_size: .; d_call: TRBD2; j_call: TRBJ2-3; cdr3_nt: TGTGCCAGCAGTAGCGGGAGAGATGGGGCAGATACGCAGTATTTT; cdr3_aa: CASSSGRDGADTQYF
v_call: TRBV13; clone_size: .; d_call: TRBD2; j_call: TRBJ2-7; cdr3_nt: TGTGCCAGCAGCTCTTATTCCACCCGGGGGGAAATCGGCTACGAGCAGTACTTC; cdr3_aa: CASSSYSTRGEIGYEQYF
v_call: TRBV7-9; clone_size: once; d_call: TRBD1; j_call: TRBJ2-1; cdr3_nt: TGTGCCAGCAGCTTCCCCGGGACAGGGCGATCCGCTGAGCAGTTCTTC; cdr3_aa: CASSFPGTGRSAEQFF
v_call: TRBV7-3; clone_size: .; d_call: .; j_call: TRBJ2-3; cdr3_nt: TGTGCCAGCAGCTCCTCCCGAGATACGCAGTATTTT; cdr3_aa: CASSSSRDTQYF
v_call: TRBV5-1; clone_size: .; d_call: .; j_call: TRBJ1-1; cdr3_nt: TGCGCCAGCAGCCCCCCCGGACAACACACTGAAGCTTTCTTT; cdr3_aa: CASSPPGQHTEAFF
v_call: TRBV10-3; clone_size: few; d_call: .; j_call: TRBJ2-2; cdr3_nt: TGTGCCACGGACCTAGCGGAGGGGGCCGGGGAGCTGTTTTTT; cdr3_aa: CATDLAEGAGELFF
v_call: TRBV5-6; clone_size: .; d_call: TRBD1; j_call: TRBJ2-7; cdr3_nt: TGTGCCAGCAGCTTGGGCTGGACAGGGGAGGGGGAGCAGTACTTC; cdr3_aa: CASSLGWTGEGEQYF
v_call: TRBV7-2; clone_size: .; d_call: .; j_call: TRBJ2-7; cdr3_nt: TGTGCCAGCAGCTTCCAATCGACAGAGAACTACGAGCAGTACTTC; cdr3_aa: CASSFQSTENYEQYF
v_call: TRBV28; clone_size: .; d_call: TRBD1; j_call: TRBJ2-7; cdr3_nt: TGTGCCAGCAGTTTACCCGGGACAGGGCTATACGAGCAGTACTTC; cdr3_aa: CASSLPGTGLYEQYF
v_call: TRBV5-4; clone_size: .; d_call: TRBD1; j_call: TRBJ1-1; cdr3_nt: TGTGCCAGCAGCTTGACAGGGGGGAACACTGAAGCTTTCTTT; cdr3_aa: CASSLTGGNTEAFF
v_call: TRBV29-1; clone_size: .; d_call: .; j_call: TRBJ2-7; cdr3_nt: TGCAGCGTTGAAGACATACTCTCCGAGCAGTACTTC; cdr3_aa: CSVEDILSEQYF
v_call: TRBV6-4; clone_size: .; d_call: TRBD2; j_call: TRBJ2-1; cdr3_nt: TGTGCCAGCAGTGAAGGTAGCGGGGGGTACAATGAGCAGTTCTTC; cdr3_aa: CASSEGSGGYNEQFF
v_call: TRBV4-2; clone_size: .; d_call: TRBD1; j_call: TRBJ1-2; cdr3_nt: TGTGCCAGCAGCCAAGATAGGGGACAGGGGGCTTTTGGCTACACCTTC; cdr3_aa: CASSQDRGQGAFGYTF
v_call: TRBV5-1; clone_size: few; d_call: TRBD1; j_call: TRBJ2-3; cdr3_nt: TGCGCCAGCAGAAAAAACCCTAGGGACAGGTTTACAGATACGCAGTATTTT; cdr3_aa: CASRKNPRDRFTDTQYF
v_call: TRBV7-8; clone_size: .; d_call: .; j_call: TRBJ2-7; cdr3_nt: TGTGCCAGCAGCTTAATCTATCGTATTCCGGACGAACAGGACTACGAGCAGTACTTC; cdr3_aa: CASSLIYRIPDEQDYEQYF
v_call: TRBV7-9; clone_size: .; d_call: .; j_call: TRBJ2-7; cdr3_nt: TGTGCCAGCAGCCTCCCGCCAGGTTACGAGCAGTACTTC; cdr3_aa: CASSLPPGYEQYF
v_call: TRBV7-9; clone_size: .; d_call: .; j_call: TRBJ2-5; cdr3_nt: TGTGCCAGCAGCTTAATTCCTGGGGGCAAGGAGACCCAGTACTTC; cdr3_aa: CASSLIPGGKETQYF
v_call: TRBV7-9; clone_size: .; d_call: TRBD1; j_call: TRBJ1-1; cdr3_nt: TGTGCCAGCAGCTTAGCGGTGGGGACAGACGCTTTCTTT; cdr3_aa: CASSLAVGTDAFF
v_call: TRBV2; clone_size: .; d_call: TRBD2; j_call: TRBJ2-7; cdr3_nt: TGTGCCAGCAGTCAGACTAGCGGGGGGCTACTCCGAGAGCAGTACTTC; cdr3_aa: CASSQTSGGLLREQYF
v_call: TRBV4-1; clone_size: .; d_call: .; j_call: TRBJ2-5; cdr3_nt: TGCGCCAGCAGCCAAGATAGGACACCCCCAAAGACCCAGTACTTC; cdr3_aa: CASSQDRTPPKTQYF
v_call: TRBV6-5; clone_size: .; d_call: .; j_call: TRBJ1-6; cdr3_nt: TGTGCCAGCAGTTACTTCGAGGCACCCAATTCACCCCTCCACTTT; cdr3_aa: CASSYFEAPNSPLHF
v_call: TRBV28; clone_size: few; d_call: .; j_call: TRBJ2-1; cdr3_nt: TGTGCCAGACCACGGGACAAATACAATGAGCAGTTCTTC; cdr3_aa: CARPRDKYNEQFF
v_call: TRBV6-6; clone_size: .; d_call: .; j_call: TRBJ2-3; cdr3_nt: TGTGCCAGCAGCCCCACCGGGGGGCGCGCAGATACGCAGTATTTT; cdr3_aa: CASSPTGGRADTQYF
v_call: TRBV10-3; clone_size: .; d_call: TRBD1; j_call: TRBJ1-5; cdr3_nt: TGTGCCATCAGTGATGTAACAGGGGAACTGTTTAATCAGCCCCAGCATTTT; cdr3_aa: CAISDVTGELFNQPQHF
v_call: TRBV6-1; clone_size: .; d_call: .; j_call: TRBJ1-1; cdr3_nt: TGTGCCAGCACCACCACAGGGATGACTGAAGCTTTCTTT; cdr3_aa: CASTTTGMTEAFF
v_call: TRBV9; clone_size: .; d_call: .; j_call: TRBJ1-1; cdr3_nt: TGTGCCAGCAGCGGCCTAGCGGGGGGAAGCTTCATGAACACTGAAGCTTTCTTT; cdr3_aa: CASSGLAGGSFMNTEAFF
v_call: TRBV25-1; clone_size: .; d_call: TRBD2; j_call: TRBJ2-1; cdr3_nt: TGTGCCAGCAGTGAGGGACTAGCGGTTCAGTTCTTC; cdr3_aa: CASSEGLAVQFF
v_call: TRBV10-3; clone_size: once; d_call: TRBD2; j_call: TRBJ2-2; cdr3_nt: TGTGCCATCAGTGAGGGAGCGGGGGAGTACACCGGGGAGCTGTTTTTT; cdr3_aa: CAISEGAGEYTGELFF
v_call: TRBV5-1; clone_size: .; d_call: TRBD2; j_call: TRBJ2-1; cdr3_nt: TGCGCCAGCAGGAGGCGGGAGGGCCGAGACAATGAGCAGTTCTTC; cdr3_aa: CASRRREGRDNEQFF
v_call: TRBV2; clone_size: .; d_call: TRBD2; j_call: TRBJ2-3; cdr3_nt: TGTGCCAGCAGGAGGGATAGCGGGAGGAGCACAGATACGCAGTATTTT; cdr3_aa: CASRRDSGRSTDTQYF